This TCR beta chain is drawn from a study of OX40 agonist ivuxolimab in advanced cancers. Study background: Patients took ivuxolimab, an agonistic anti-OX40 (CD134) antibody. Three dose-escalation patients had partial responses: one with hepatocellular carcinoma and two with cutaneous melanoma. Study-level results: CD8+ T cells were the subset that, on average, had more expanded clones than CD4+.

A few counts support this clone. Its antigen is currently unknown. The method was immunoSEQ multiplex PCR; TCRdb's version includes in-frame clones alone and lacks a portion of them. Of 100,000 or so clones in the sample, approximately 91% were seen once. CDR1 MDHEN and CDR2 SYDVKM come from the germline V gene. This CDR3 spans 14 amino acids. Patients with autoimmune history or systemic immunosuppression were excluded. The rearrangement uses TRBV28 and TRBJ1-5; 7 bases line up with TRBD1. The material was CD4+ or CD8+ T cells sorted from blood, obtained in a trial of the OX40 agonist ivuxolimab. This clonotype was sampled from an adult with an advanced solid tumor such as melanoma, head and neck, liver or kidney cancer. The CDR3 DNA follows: TGTGCGTCCCGGGCAGGGGGAGACAATCAGCCCCAGCATTTT. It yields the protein CASRAGGDNQPQHF.